This T cell receptor (beta chain) is drawn from a study of blood T cell repertoires in COVID-19. Study details: Collection of acute and convalescent COVID-19 samples took place in the United States, Italy and Spain. Sources were T cells, B-cell-depleted T cells, or PBMCs; the material itself was cDNA or gDNA.

The authors' processing: Nucleated cell counts were estimated from reference gene primer amplification. Clones were read by immunoSEQ multiplex PCR, and TCRdb kept only the in-frame ones, dropping some. The DNA gave D and trimming, while V, J and clone size come from that table. The sample lists about 46,000 clones; about 86% were seen once. What was sequenced was peripheral blood. This sequence was found in a man aged 80 or over with active COVID-19.

The CDR3 DNA follows: TGTGCCAGCAGGGGACAGGGGGCAGTCAGCGAGCAGTACTTC. It specifies CASRGQGAVSEQYF. This rearrangement joins TRBV7-9 to TRBJ2-7; TRBD1 matches at 12 bases. J gave up 6 bases and V 6 bases, and 6 bases lay outside the gene matches. This CDR3 region has 14 residues. Looked up from germline, CDR1 is SEHNR and CDR2 is FQNEAQ (reference sequence).